Each of the 21 T cell receptor beta chains below was sequenced from the same sample in a study of human T cells and chemical hapten exposure. Time point noted: patch test 1, 2 weeks after DPC sensitization. Treatment reported: therapeutic diphenylcyclopropenone sensitization with weekly scalp DPC. TCRdb reprocessed the RACE reads with MiXCR, giving one entry per CDR3 protein. The table includes a few hundred thousand distinct CDR3 sequences, 4.8% detected once. The source was whole blood, collected in connection with sensitization to the hapten diphenylcyclopropenone (DPC). Receptors were obtained from a woman in her fifties or sixties with alopecia areata. Some clones in this sample may be carry-over from other donors' samples.

Many counts were recorded for this clonotype. The chain combines TRBV28 with TRBJ2-5, with TRBD2 as a possible D gene (5 bases). CDR1 and CDR2 (germline): MDHEN, SYDVKM. This CDR3 spans 14 amino acids. Trimming stripped 2 bases from V and 1 base from J, with 8 bases between. This CDR3 reads CASSLRLAQETQYF. CDR3 nucleotides: TGTGCCAGCAGTTTAAGGCTAGCCCAAGAGACCCAGTACTTC. Full variable domain (rest looked up from reference TRBV28 and TRBJ2-5): DVKVTQSSRYLVKRTGEKVFLECVQDMDHENMFWYRQDPGLGLRLIYFSYDVKMKEKGDIPEGYSVSREKKERFSLILESASTNQTSMYLCASSLRLAQETQYFGPGTRLLVL.

This clonotype was counted many times. The rearrangement uses TRBV30 and TRBJ2-1; perhaps TRBD1 as D (5 bases). CDR1 and CDR2 from the germline V gene are GTSNPN and SVGIG (reference sequence). There are 12 residues in the CDR3. The V end lost 2 bases, the J end lost 8 bases, and 10 bases lay between the germline ends. CDR3 amino acids: CAWSSGMYEQFF. CDR3 bases: TGTGCCTGGAGTTCAGGGATGTATGAGCAGTTCTTC.

This clonotype was seen a few times. This chain uses TRBV3-1 with TRBJ1-6, with TRBD1 matching over 10 bases. Germline V gives CDR1 LGHDT, CDR2 YNNKEL (reference sequence). The junction had 7 bases not matched to a gene; V was cut back by 5 bases and J by 9 bases. CDR3 size: 15 residues. This CDR3 reads CASSDVTGGASPLHF. The DNA for the CDR3 is TGTGCCAGCAGCGACGTGACAGGGGGCGCTTCACCCCTCCACTTT. The full variable domain, with the rest looked up from reference TRBV3-1 and TRBJ1-6, is DTAVSQTPKYLVTQMGNDKSIKCEQNLGHDTMYWYKQDSKKFLKIMFSYNNKELIINETVPNRFSPKSPDKAHLNLHINSLELGDSAVYFCASSDVTGGASPLHFGNGTRLTVT.

The chain recombines TRBV27 with TRBJ1-1, with 8 bases identical to TRBD1. The V gene's germline CDR1 is MNHEY and CDR2 SMNVEV (reference sequence). CDR3 length: 15 residues. The trim removed 7 bases at V and 1 base at J, leaving 8 bases unmatched. The DNA of the CDR3 is TGTGCCAGCACCAAAGATGGGACAGGGAACACTGAAGCTTTCTTT. This codes for CASTKDGTGNTEAFF.

In this sample, this clonotype turned up many times. V usage is TRBV20-1 and J usage is TRBJ2-7; the D is unclear. V was clipped by 5 bases and J by 3 bases, with 17 bases between them. Germline V gene lookup returns CDR1 DFQATT and CDR2 SNEGSKA (reference sequence). The CDR3 runs 14 residues. Here the CDR3 DNA reads TGCAGTGCTCGGCCCTCGCGGCGTATCTACGAGCAGTACTTC. This translates into CSARPSRRIYEQYF.

This clonotype was observed a few times. The chain employs TRBV7-2 and TRBJ2-3; TRBD2 agrees at 13 bases. The CDR3 is 17 residues long. Germline-derived CDR1 and CDR2 are SGHTA and FQGNSA. The junction had 12 bases not matched to a gene; V was cut back by 3 bases and J by 9 bases. The CDR3 sequence is CASSLSTSGGIAPTQYF. The CDR3 DNA reads TGTGCCAGCAGCTTGTCGACTAGCGGGGGGATTGCCCCGACGCAGTATTTT.

This clonotype has a count of ten or more. The rearrangement links TRBV6-1 to TRBJ2-3; no definite D call. V lost 7 bases and J 0 bases, leaving 14 bases between the germline ends. In germline, CDR1 is MNHNS, CDR2 SASEGT. The CDR3 sequence is 15 residues long. Here the CDR3 DNA reads TGTGCCAGCACTCTGACGGGTGCTAGCACAGATACGCAGTATTTT. This sequence encodes CASTLTGASTDTQYF.

The chain carries TRBV5-6 and TRBJ2-5; no firm D call. The CDR3 loop spans 14 amino acids. The V end lost 3 bases, the J end lost 4 bases, and 13 bases lay between the germline ends. Germline V gives CDR1 SGHDT, CDR2 YYEEEE. The CDR3 DNA follows: TGTGCCAGCAGCTACACTCTAGGTCGAGAGACCCAGTACTTC. This translates into CASSYTLGRETQYF.

This clonotype has at least ten counts. The chain combines TRBV6-6 with TRBJ2-3, with 12 bases lining up with TRBD2. The junction had 3 bases not matched to a gene; V was cut back by 6 bases and J by 2 bases. From germline, CDR1 is MNHNY and CDR2 SVGAGI (reference sequence). This CDR3 region has 15 residues. This CDR3 is CASRRTSGATDTQYF. CDR3 in DNA: TGTGCCAGCAGAAGGACTAGCGGGGCCACAGATACGCAGTATTTT.

In this sample, this clonotype turned up many times. The chain is built from TRBV29-1 and TRBJ1-1, with no clear D. V lost 4 bases to trimming and J lost 5 bases, with 11 bases between them. The CDR3 is 12 amino acids. Germline loops: CDR1 SQVTM, CDR2 ANQGSEA. CDR3 nucleotide sequence: TGCAGCGTTGTGGTGGGAAGTACTGAAGCTTTCTTT. Translation gives CSVVVGSTEAFF.

This chain links TRBV3-1 with TRBJ2-1; D is perhaps TRBD1 (6 bases). This CDR3 contains 14 residues. Per the germline V gene, CDR1 is LGHDT and CDR2 is YNNKEL (reference sequence). V was cut by 0 bases and J by 7 bases, with 10 bases left in between. The CDR3: CASSQDRGTNEQFF. CDR3 sequence (DNA): TGTGCCAGCAGCCAAGATAGGGGGACGAATGAGCAGTTCTTC.

V is TRBV3-1 and J is TRBJ2-3, with TRBD2 matching 11 bases. The germline CDR1 and CDR2 sequences are LGHDT and YNNKEL (reference sequence). V was pared by 4 bases and J by 10 bases, with 7 bases of the junction left unmatched. The CDR3 totals 14 residues. CDR3 coding DNA: TGTGCCAGCAGCCCAGGGACTAGCGGCTTGGCGCAGTATTTT. Translating it yields CASSPGTSGLAQYF.

This clonotype came up a few times. The chain recombines TRBV14 with TRBJ1-1, with D perhaps matching TRBD1 (6 bases). V lost 4 bases and J 0 bases, leaving 12 bases between the germline ends. This CDR3 has 15 amino acids. CDR1 and CDR2 from the germline V gene are SGHDN and FVKESK. The CDR3 loop reads CASSPTGLVNTEAFF. In DNA, the CDR3 is TGTGCCAGCAGCCCGACAGGACTCGTGAACACTGAAGCTTTCTTT.

The rearrangement joins TRBV6-5 to TRBJ2-3, with 8 bases identical to TRBD2. The germline V gene encodes CDR1 MNHEY and CDR2 SVGAGI. This CDR3 is 14 amino acids long. Trimming removed 3 bases from V and 5 bases from J; junction bases left unmatched: 4. The CDR3 nucleotides read TGTGCCAGCAGTTATGGGACTAGGGAAGATACGCAGTATTTT. Protein product: CASSYGTREDTQYF.

This clonotype was detected ten times or more. The chain has TRBV7-2 and TRBJ2-3; D is unresolved. Between the trimmed V and J ends, which lost 4 bases and 0 bases, there was a span of 8 bases. CDR1 and CDR2 (germline): SGHTA, FQGNSA. The CDR3 runs 14 residues. In DNA, the CDR3 is TGTGCCAGCAGCTGGTCCCCTAGCACAGATACGCAGTATTTT. This codes for CASSWSPSTDTQYF.

This clonotype was detected ten times or more. The gene calls are TRBV6-1 and TRBJ2-7; 7 bases agree with TRBD2. The V gene end was trimmed by 7 bases and the J gene end by 3 bases; junction bases not matched to a gene: 6. Germline V lookup: CDR1 MNHNS, CDR2 SASEGT. CDR3 length: 13 residues. Written as DNA, the CDR3 is TGTGCCAGCACCCCCCGCGGGAGCTACGAGCAGTACTTC. This codes for CASTPRGSYEQYF.

The V gene is TRBV29-1, the J gene TRBJ2-1; 7 nucleotides agree with TRBD2. CDR3 length equals 16 residues. V lost 0 bases, J lost 0 bases, and 5 bases stayed unmatched. In germline, CDR1 is SQVTM, CDR2 ANQGSEA. CDR3 coding DNA: TGCAGCGTTGAAGATCTAGCGGCCAGCTCCTACAATGAGCAGTTCTTC. This gives the protein CSVEDLAASSYNEQFF.

This clonotype was observed at least ten times. J is TRBJ2-3 and V is TRBV19; 8 bases line up with TRBD2. J gave up 2 bases and V 3 bases, and 4 bases lay outside the gene matches. Germline values: CDR1 LNHDA, CDR2 SQIVND (reference sequence). This CDR3 has 15 residues. CDR3 loop: CASSIWRGDTDTQYF. DNA of the CDR3: TGTGCCAGTAGTATCTGGCGGGGGGACACAGATACGCAGTATTTT.

This clonotype turned up a few times. The V gene is TRBV6-6, the J gene TRBJ1-1; D is ambiguous. Germline CDR1 MNHNY, CDR2 SVGAGI (reference sequence). The CDR3 extends over 12 amino acids. Trimming stripped 8 bases from V and 1 base from J, with 8 bases between. The CDR3 sequence is CASGVGNTEAFF. CDR3 nucleotide sequence: TGTGCCAGCGGGGTAGGGAACACTGAAGCTTTCTTT.

This clonotype was counted many times. The chain is built from TRBV7-9 and TRBJ1-6, with D perhaps TRBD1 (5 bases). Trimming took 6 bases from V and 7 from J, leaving 7 bases between them. In germline, CDR1 is SEHNR, CDR2 FQNEAQ (reference sequence). CDR3 size: 12 residues. CDR3 protein: CASSPGNSPLHF. The CDR3 DNA reads as TGTGCCAGCAGTCCAGGGAATTCACCCCTCCACTTT.

There are many counts of this clonotype. The chain links TRBV11-2 to TRBJ2-3, with unresolved D. V dropped 3 bases and J dropped 1 base, with 8 bases sitting between them. This CDR3 is built from 14 residues. Germline V gives CDR1 SGHAT, CDR2 FQNNGV. CDR3 sequence: CASSLILGTDTQYF. CDR3 nucleotides: TGTGCCAGCAGCTTGATCCTTGGCACAGATACGCAGTATTTT. Filled out from reference TRBV11-2 and TRBJ2-3, the complete variable domain reads EAGVAQSPRYKIIEKRQSVAFWCNPISGHATLYWYQQILGQGPKLLIQFQNNGVVDDSQLPKDRFSAERLKGVDSTLKIQPAKLEDSAVYLCASSLILGTDTQYFGPGTRLTVL.